These 10 T cell receptor beta chains came from one sample sequenced in a study of technical replicates of blood from a handful of donors. Sequencing used immunoSEQ multiplex PCR; TCRdb keeps in-frame clones, though not all of them. The sample has 35,000 to 50,000 clones, around 96% seen once. The sample taken for sequencing was T cells isolated from PBMCs. The origin of the receptors is a human donor in good health.

This clone was counted a single time. This chain links TRBV25-1 with TRBJ1-1; 7 bases match TRBD1. The trim removed 4 bases at V and 0 bases at J, leaving 2 bases unmatched. Germline V CDR1 and CDR2: MGHDK, SYGVNS. The CDR3 contains 14 residues. The CDR3 loop is CASSVQGVNTEAFF. The CDR3 nucleotides read TGTGCCAGCAGTGTGCAGGGGGTGAACACTGAAGCTTTCTTT. The full variable domain, in which reference TRBV25-1 and TRBJ1-1 provide the parts outside the CDR3, is EADIYQTPRYLVIGTGKKITLECSQTMGHDKMYWYQQDPGMELHLIHYSYGVNSTEKGDLSSESTVSRIRTEHFPLTLESARPSHTSQYLCASSVQGVNTEAFFGQGTRLTVV.

V gene TRBV6-5 combines with J gene TRBJ2-5, with 10 positions matching TRBD2. CDR1 and CDR2 from the germline V gene are MNHEY and SVGAGI. With V trimmed by 6 bases and J by 5 bases, 6 bases remained unmatched. The CDR3 sequence is 14 residues long. The CDR3 spells CASSRGLAIETQYF. DNA of the CDR3: TGTGCCAGCAGCCGGGGACTAGCGATTGAGACCCAGTACTTC.

This chain joins TRBV28 and TRBJ2-2; 8 bases line up with TRBD2. The junction had 8 bases not matched to a gene; V was cut back by 4 bases and J by 7 bases. CDR1 and CDR2 from the germline V gene are MDHEN and SYDVKM. This CDR3 region has 15 residues. This CDR3 reads CASSSPSGHGGELFF. The CDR3 nucleotides are TGTGCCAGCAGTTCCCCTAGCGGGCATGGCGGGGAGCTGTTTTTT.

As for this clone: The junction does not match germline at one end; this may be a read error. The V gene is TRBV25-1, the J gene TRBJ2-7; possible D gene TRBD2, 5 bases. The CDR3 contains 14 residues. The germline CDR1 and CDR2 sequences are MGHDK and SYGVNS. The CDR3: CASSELDSGMRGGF. As DNA, the CDR3 is TGTGCCAGCAGTGAATTGGACTCTGGGATGCGAGGAGGATTC.

CDR3 protein: CASRTDGPYEQYF. CDR3 nucleotides: TGCGCCAGCAGGACAGACGGGCCCTACGAGCAGTACTTC. The gene calls are TRBV5-1 and TRBJ2-7; possibly TRBD1 for D (5 bases). Germline CDR1 and CDR2: SGHRS and YFSETQ. Trimming shortened V by 5 bases and J by 2 bases, and 11 bases separated the two germline ends. CDR3 length equals 13 residues. Complete variable domain (other parts from reference TRBV5-1 and TRBJ2-7): KAGVTQTPRYLIKTRGQQVTLSCSPISGHRSVSWYQQTPGQGLQFLFEYFSETQRNKGNFPGRFSGRQFSNSRSEMNVSTLELGDSALYLCASRTDGPYEQYFGPGTRLTVT.

The chain is built from TRBV7-3 and TRBJ1-3; a possible D gene is TRBD1 (5 bases). There are 15 residues in the CDR3. The ends were cut back, 3 bases at V and 3 bases at J, with 12 bases in the middle. CDR1 and CDR2 (germline): SGHTA, FQGTGA. The CDR3 DNA is TGTGCCAGCAGCTTCGATCAGGGTAATGGAAACACCATATATTTT. Its protein product is CASSFDQGNGNTIYF. The entire variable domain, with the rest obtained from reference TRBV7-3 and TRBJ1-3, is as follows: GAGVSQTPSNKVTEKGKYVELRCDPISGHTALYWYRQSLGQGPEFLIYFQGTGAADDSGLPNDRFFAVRPEGSVSTLKIQRTERGDSAVYLCASSFDQGNGNTIYFGEGSWLTVV.

This sequence joins TRBV2 and TRBJ2-7; 9 bases map to TRBD1. The CDR3 runs to 14 residues. The V gene end was trimmed by 5 bases and the J gene end by 2 bases; junction bases not matched to a gene: 4. CDR1 is SNHLY, CDR2 FYNNEI, per germline. This chain's CDR3 is CASSLRQGAYEQYF. CDR3 sequence (DNA): TGTGCCAGCAGTCTAAGACAGGGGGCCTACGAGCAGTACTTC.

The rearrangement links TRBV4-1 to TRBJ1-4; perhaps TRBD1 as D (6 bases). Germline V CDR1 and CDR2: MGHRA, YSYEKL. CDR3 length: 19 amino acids. Trimming cost V 0 bases and J 6 bases, with 23 bases left between them. CDR3 nucleotides: TGCGCCAGCAGCCAAGACCCTGGACAGCACCTCGGCAGGGATGAAAAACTGTTTTTT. Translation: CASSQDPGQHLGRDEKLFF.

The chain is built from TRBV5-4 and TRBJ1-5, with a possible D match to TRBD1 (6 bases). The CDR3 has 14 residues. Germline CDR1 is SGHNT and CDR2 is YYREEE (reference sequence). With 9 bases removed from V and 3 bases from J, the gap between germline ends came to 16 bases. The CDR3 here is CATNRGGDNQPQHF. The CDR3 nucleotides are TGTGCCACCAACAGAGGGGGGGACAATCAGCCCCAGCATTTT.

The chain is built from TRBV6-5 and TRBJ2-3, with 9 bases fitting TRBD1. CDR1 and CDR2 (germline): MNHEY, SVGAGI. The V and J ends lost 6 bases and 1 base, in that order; junction bases with no gene match: 2. The CDR3 has 14 amino acids. CDR3 protein: CASRWTGGTDTQYF. The CDR3 region has the DNA TGTGCCAGCAGATGGACAGGGGGCACAGATACGCAGTATTTT.